Each of the 27 T cell receptor delta chains below was sequenced from the same sample in a study of gamma-delta chains in newborns, infants, children. TCRdb re-analyzed the reads via CATT. The sample contains some 10,000 delta-chain clones, approximately 9.1% of which appear only once. Input material: blood. Receptors were obtained from a child who was a newborn, infant or young child, either healthy, febrile or measles-vaccinated (not recorded which).

For this clone: A far more abundant clone sits one base away, making this likely a read error. The sample contains more than one DNA sequence encoding this CDR3. CDR3 DNA: TGTGCCTGTGACAGTACTGGGGGATACTCCTGGGACACCCGGCAGATGTTTTTC. Protein: CACDSTGGYSWDTRQMFF. V gene TRDV2 combines with J gene TRDJ3; 12 positions agree with TRDD3. The CDR3 loop spans 18 amino acids. The germline gives CDR1 GEAIGNYY, CDR2 EKD.

This clone was counted a few times. The chain couples TRDV2 to TRDJ3; TRDD3 agrees at 12 bases. This CDR3 is built from 21 residues. Germline V gives CDR1 GEAIGNYY, CDR2 EKD. V lost 3 bases and J lost 0; bases outside the gene matches: 11. The CDR3 nucleotides are TGTGCCTGTGACTTAACGACTGGGGGATACATGAGCTCCTGGGACACCCGACAGATGTTTTTC. Translated: CACDLTTGGYMSSWDTRQMFF.

This chain joins TRDV2 and TRDJ1; 9 bases line up with TRDD3. The CDR3 covers 17 residues. J was trimmed by 0 bases and V by 1 base; bases with no gene match: 8. Per germline, CDR1 GEAIGNYY and CDR2 EKD. CDR3 coding DNA: TGTGCCTGTGACACTGTAGTATCTGGGGGATACACCGATAAACTCATCTTT. As protein: CACDTVVSGGYTDKLIF.

The V call is TRDV1, the J call TRDJ1, with TRDD3 identical over 9 bases. The CDR3 length is 20 residues. The V gene end was trimmed by 3 bases and the J gene end by 8 bases; junction bases not matched to a gene: 25. The germline CDR1 and CDR2 sequences are TSWWSYY and QGS. This CDR3 is CALGEFYFLFPSLGDRKLIF. Written as DNA, the CDR3 is TGTGCTCTTGGGGAGTTCTACTTCCTATTTCCATCACTGGGGGACCGAAAACTCATCTTT.

The sample holds a few counts of this clone. The junction and the germline gene differ at one end; a read error may be behind it. The chain uses TRDV2 and TRDJ1; 9 positions agree with TRDD3. CDR3 length: 22 residues. The V gene's germline CDR1 is GEAIGNYY and CDR2 EKD. This CDR3 reads CACDTVDNSGGFRGRYTDKPIF. The CDR3 nucleotides read TGTGCCTGTGACACCGTCGATAATTCTGGGGGATTCCGTGGCCGGTACACCGATAAACCCATCTTT.

This clone was seen only a few times. This rearrangement joins TRDV3 to TRDJ1, with 7 positions matching TRDD3. Unmatched junction bases numbered 4, after V lost 0 bases and J lost 0 bases. CDR1 TVYSNPD and CDR2 GDNSRS come from the germline V gene (reference sequence). The CDR3 has 14 residues. This CDR3 is CAFSWGSYTDKLIF. The CDR3 nucleotides read TGTGCCTTTAGCTGGGGGTCGTACACCGATAAACTCATCTTT.

This clone showed up just a few times. This could be a read error, since a much larger clone is one nucleotide away. The sample has other DNA sequences that encode this CDR3 too. V gene TRDV2 combines with J gene TRDJ1; D is unclear. This CDR3 comprises 15 residues. Germline values: CDR1 GEAIGNYY, CDR2 EKD. V lost 0 bases and J lost 3, with 13 bases in between. CDR3 protein: CACDTVGRSPDKLIF. The CDR3 DNA is TGTGCCTGTGACACCGTCGGGAGGTCGCCCGATAAACTCATCTTT.

This clone was seen a few times. The sample contains more than one DNA sequence encoding this CDR3. The chain links TRDV2 to TRDJ1, with TRDD3 identical over 12 bases. V shed 1 base, J shed 0 bases, and the junction held 2 bases outside the gene matches. Germline V gene data show CDR1 as GEAIGNYY and CDR2 as EKD. The CDR3 consists of 16 residues. In DNA form, the CDR3 reads TGTGCCTGTGACACACTGGGGGATACTTACACCGATAAACTCATCTTT. Translating gives CACDTLGDTYTDKLIF.

This clone was detected only a few times. Other nucleotide sequences in the sample specify the same CDR3. This rearrangement joins TRAV29/DV5 to TRDJ1, with D maybe TRDD2 (6 bases). Trimming pared 5 bases from V and 7 bases from J, leaving 18 bases between. CDR3 length: 13 amino acids. CDR1 is NSMFDY and CDR2 is ISSIKDK in the germline V gene. The CDR3 DNA reads as TGTGCAGCCGCCCCGACTTCCTCGAGTAAACTCATCTTT. As protein: CAAAPTSSSKLIF.

The CDR3, as DNA: TGTGCCTGTGACACCGGGGGATGGGGCTCCTGGGACACCCGACAGATGTTTTTC. Encoded protein: CACDTGGWGSWDTRQMFF. The chain couples TRDV2 to TRDJ3; 7 nucleotides align to TRDD3. With 0 bases clipped from V and 0 bases from J, the junction kept 4 bases outside the gene matches. Per germline, CDR1 GEAIGNYY and CDR2 EKD. The CDR3 is made up of 18 amino acids.

This clone ranks as medium-sized. The V call is TRDV2, the J call TRDJ3; TRDD3 aligns across 9 bases. This CDR3 comprises 19 residues. V was clipped by 8 bases and J by 0 bases; unmatched bases: 13. Looked up from germline, CDR1 is GEAIGNYY and CDR2 is EKD. CDR3 sequence reads: CASSRLGDPSSWDTRQMFF. The DNA of the CDR3 is TGTGCCTCCTCGAGACTGGGGGACCCTAGCTCCTGGGACACCCGACAGATGTTTTTC.

This clone occurred a few times. No DNA is shown, since the ends of the CDR3 on it are uncertain; the CDR3 is the one TCRdb lists. This chain joins TRDV2 and TRDJ1; the DNA was not compared with TRDD3, the D call given in the table. Ends included, the CDR3 has 15 residues. CDR1 GEAIGNYY and CDR2 EKD come from the germline V gene. This CDR3 is CACDLWGKYTDKLIF.

This clone showed up just a few times. V gene TRDV1 combines with J gene TRDJ1; 11 nucleotides match TRDD3. V lost 3 bases, J lost 5 bases, and 20 bases stayed unmatched. CDR1 TSWWSYY and CDR2 QGS come from the germline V gene. This CDR3 spans 20 amino acids. The CDR3 protein is CALGEFRLPTLGDSCDKLIF. CDR3 sequence (DNA): TGTGCTCTTGGGGAGTTTCGCCTTCCTACACTGGGGGATAGCTGTGATAAACTCATCTTT.

Of note for this clone: A read error is possible here, since a much larger clone lies one base away. The identical CDR3 is also encoded by other nucleotide sequences in the sample. The CDR3 sequence: CACDRLGDRMTDKLIF. Written as DNA, the CDR3 is TGTGCCTGTGACAGATTGGGGGATCGAATGACCGATAAACTCATCTTT. The gene calls are TRDV2 and TRDJ1, with TRDD3 identical over 8 bases. The CDR3 contains 16 residues. Germline values: CDR1 GEAIGNYY, CDR2 EKD. J gave up 2 bases and V 2 bases, and 9 bases lay outside the gene matches.

The rearrangement uses TRAV29/DV5 and TRDJ1; no firm D call. V lost 0 bases, J lost 2 bases, and 11 bases lay in between. Germline loops: CDR1 NSMFDY, CDR2 ISSIKDK. This CDR3 contains 14 residues. The CDR3 spells CAASGGRKTDKLIF. Here the CDR3 DNA reads TGTGCAGCAAGCGGGGGTCGAAAGACCGATAAACTCATCTTT.

This clone was observed a handful of times. CDR3 residues: CACDTVGYDQDDKLIF. In DNA, the CDR3 is TGTGCCTGTGACACCGTGGGATATGATCAGGACGATAAACTCATCTTT. The chain combines TRDV2 with TRDJ1, with D maybe TRDD3 (6 bases). This CDR3 is 16 amino acids long. Germline V gene data show CDR1 as GEAIGNYY and CDR2 as EKD. V lost 0 bases and J lost 4, with 17 bases in between.

In regard to this clone: This is likely an artifact of a read error, given a far larger clone one base away. This chain uses TRDV2 with TRDJ1, with 7 bases aligning to TRDD3. CDR3 length: 14 amino acids. Germline V gives CDR1 GEAIGNYY, CDR2 EKD. With V trimmed by 1 base and J by 7 bases, 8 bases remained unmatched. CDR3: CACDTLYGYGKLIF. DNA for the CDR3: TGTGCCTGTGACACTTTGTACGGATACGGTAAACTCATCTTT.

The genes are TRDV2 and TRDJ1; 11 positions match TRDD3. The germline V gene has CDR1 GEAIGNYY and CDR2 EKD. The CDR3 runs to 15 residues. V shed 3 bases, J shed 2 bases, and the junction held 4 bases outside the gene matches. The CDR3 bases are TGTGCCTGTGACCAACTGGGGGATAAGACCGATAAACTCATCTTT. Its protein is CACDQLGDKTDKLIF.

This clone was detected a few times. The chain has TRDV2 and TRDJ3; weak D call: TRDD3 (5 bases). Germline V gives CDR1 GEAIGNYY, CDR2 EKD. The germline V and J ends were trimmed by 0 bases and 0 bases, with 11 bases remaining between them. The CDR3 has 18 residues. CDR3 nucleotides: TGTGCCTGTGACACCGCTGGGATCCACTCCTGGGACACCCGACAGATGTTTTTC. Its protein is CACDTAGIHSWDTRQMFF.

This chain connects TRDV3 to TRDJ1; possible D gene TRDD3, 6 bases. Trimming pared 4 bases from V and 0 bases from J, leaving 24 bases between. This CDR3 has 17 residues. Looked up from germline, CDR1 is TVYSNPD and CDR2 is GDNSRS (reference sequence). Here the CDR3 DNA reads TGTGCCTCCCTCACGCCTATACTGTACTGGGACACCGATAAACTCATCTTT. It codes for CASLTPILYWDTDKLIF.

This clone has a handful of counts. This chain joins TRDV2 and TRDJ3; 10 bases agree with TRDD3. With 4 bases clipped from V and 3 bases from J, the junction kept 5 bases outside the gene matches. Germline loops: CDR1 GEAIGNYY, CDR2 EKD. This CDR3 comprises 17 residues. The CDR3 sequence is CACDELGDNWDTRQMFF. The CDR3 coding sequence is TGTGCCTGTGATGAGCTGGGGGATAACTGGGACACCCGACAGATGTTTTTC.

This clone was observed a few times. The genes are TRDV2 and TRDJ1; possibly TRDD3 for D (5 bases). The V gene lost 0 bases and the J gene lost 6 bases, with 13 bases spanning the gap. Germline V lookup: CDR1 GEAIGNYY, CDR2 EKD. The CDR3 consists of 14 residues. In DNA, the CDR3 is TGTGCCTGTGACACCGTTGGGGTGGAACATAAACTCATCTTT. Its translation is CACDTVGVEHKLIF.

By share, this clone counts as medium-sized. The chain is built from TRDV2 and TRDJ1; 12 bases fit TRDD3. CDR1 GEAIGNYY and CDR2 EKD come from the germline V gene. The CDR3 length is 20 residues. Germline trimming cut 3 bases from V and 0 bases from J; bases unmatched to any gene: 16. The CDR3 loop is CACDSVRSGGYAPNTDKLIF. Here the CDR3 DNA reads TGTGCCTGTGACTCGGTCCGGTCTGGGGGATACGCCCCCAACACCGATAAACTCATCTTT.

This clone was counted a few times. With a much larger clone just one base away, this may be a read error. The chain is built from TRDV2 and TRDJ3; D is possibly TRDD3 (6 bases). This CDR3 comprises 13 residues. Germline V gene sequence: CDR1 GEAIGNYY, CDR2 EKD. The DNA for the CDR3 is TGTGCCTGTGATACCTGGGGCACCCGACAGATGTTTTTC. Protein sequence: CACDTWGTRQMFF.

Judged by abundance, this clone is medium-sized. The rearrangement joins TRAV29/DV5 to TRDJ1; D possibly corresponds to TRDD2 (8 bases). Per germline, CDR1 NSMFDY and CDR2 ISSIKDK. This CDR3 has 19 amino acids. V lost 2 bases, J lost 0 bases, and 26 bases lay in between. The DNA of the CDR3 is TGTGCAGCAAGGAAAGCCTTCCTATCTTTACTGGGGTACACCGATAAACTCATCTTT. Amino acid sequence: CAARKAFLSLLGYTDKLIF.

There are a few counts of this clone. This sample includes further DNA sequences coding for the same CDR3. This sequence joins TRDV2 and TRDJ1; 12 positions match TRDD3. V was pared by 0 bases and J by 2 bases, with 9 bases of the junction left unmatched. The CDR3 covers 18 residues. Germline assignment: CDR1 GEAIGNYY and CDR2 EKD. CDR3 loop: CACDTLLGDTRSTDKLIF. The DNA for the CDR3 is TGTGCCTGTGACACCCTACTGGGGGATACTCGTTCTACCGATAAACTCATCTTT.

This clone turned up a few times. The J gene is TRDJ1, the V gene TRDV1; 10 bases map to TRDD3. This CDR3 contains 19 residues. Germline CDR1 is TSWWSYY and CDR2 is QGS. V gave up 0 bases and J gave up 3 bases; unmatched junction bases: 13. The CDR3 loop reads CALGELGLGDPHLSDKLIF. The CDR3 region has the DNA TGTGCTCTTGGGGAACTAGGACTGGGGGATCCCCACCTCTCCGATAAACTCATCTTT.